The 25 T cell receptor beta chains presented below share a single source sample, sequenced in a study of T cell changes during pregnancy in multiple sclerosis. Generated by immunoSEQ multiplex PCR, the TCRdb table keeps only in-frame clones and is missing some. The table lists about 83,000 clones, about 95% of them singletons. This sample comprised peripheral blood, obtained in the second trimester of pregnancy. These receptors came from a female donor with multiple sclerosis, enrolled in a pregnancy study.

The chain recombines TRBV7-9 with TRBJ2-5; D is unclear. This CDR3 has 12 residues. The germline V gene has CDR1 SEHNR and CDR2 FQNEAQ (reference sequence). The V gene lost 1 base and the J gene lost 5 bases, with 5 bases spanning the gap. CDR3 in DNA: TGTGCCAGCAGCTTAGAAGAGGAGACCCAGTACTTC. Protein: CASSLEEETQYF.

This clone was seen just once. This chain joins TRBV5-1 and TRBJ2-1; D uncertain. CDR1 is SGHRS, CDR2 YFSETQ, per germline. The CDR3 covers 13 residues. V lost 3 bases and J 8 bases, leaving 12 bases between the germline ends. CDR3 sequence (DNA): TGCGCCAGCAGCTCAGACTTGAACGATGAGCAGTTCTTC. Translating gives CASSSDLNDEQFF.

V is TRBV7-9 and J is TRBJ2-5, with 11 bases identical to TRBD2. J lost 4 bases, V lost 2 bases, and 3 bases had no gene match. The CDR3 extends over 15 amino acids. Germline lookup yields CDR1 SEHNR and CDR2 FQNEAQ (reference sequence). As DNA, the CDR3 is TGTGCCAGCAGCTTATCTAGCGGGAGGAGAGAGACCCAGTACTTC. Its translation: CASSLSSGRRETQYF. The full variable domain, with the rest looked up from reference TRBV7-9 and TRBJ2-5, is DTGVSQNPRHKITKRGQNVTFRCDPISEHNRLYWYRQTLGQGPEFLTYFQNEAQLEKSRLLSDRFSAERPKGSFSTLEIQRTEQGDSAMYLCASSLSSGRRETQYFGPGTRLLVL.

This chain connects TRBV25-1 to TRBJ2-7, with 7 positions matching TRBD1. V dropped 2 bases and J dropped 3; count of bases not matched to a gene: 4. Germline-derived CDR1 and CDR2 are MGHDK and SYGVNS. CDR3 length equals 14 residues. The CDR3 here is CASSERAGGYEQYF. The CDR3 DNA reads as TGTGCCAGCAGTGAACGGGCAGGGGGCTACGAGCAGTACTTC.

The rearrangement uses TRBV27 and TRBJ2-5, with TRBD2 identical over 8 bases. Looked up from germline, CDR1 is MNHEY and CDR2 is SMNVEV (reference sequence). V trimming: 5 bases; J trimming: 5 bases; junction bases outside the gene matches: 7. This CDR3 contains 14 residues. The CDR3 nucleotides are TGTGCCAGCAGTCCGGGGGGGTTGTGGGAGACCCAGTACTTC. Its protein is CASSPGGLWETQYF.

This rearrangement joins TRBV28 to TRBJ2-5, with D tentatively TRBD2 (5 bases). This CDR3 region has 16 residues. V was shortened by 3 bases and J by 0 bases, with 14 bases between the two germline ends. Per germline, CDR1 MDHEN and CDR2 SYDVKM. CDR3 region: CASSFGWRADQETQYF. The CDR3 nucleotides read TGTGCCAGCAGTTTCGGGTGGCGGGCTGACCAAGAGACCCAGTACTTC.

The gene calls are TRBV11-3 and TRBJ2-3; possible D gene TRBD2, 6 bases. Trimming took 0 bases from V and 1 from J, leaving 14 bases between them. In germline, CDR1 is SGHNT, CDR2 YENEEA. This CDR3 has 17 amino acids. The CDR3 nucleotides are TGTGCCAGCAGCTTAGAAGGCGGGGCCCCGGGCACAGATACGCAGTATTTT. It is translated as CASSLEGGAPGTDTQYF.

The chain carries TRBV27 and TRBJ2-7; D possibly corresponds to TRBD1 (6 bases). Germline CDR1 is MNHEY and CDR2 is SMNVEV (reference sequence). The CDR3 covers 12 residues. With 9 bases removed from V and 5 bases from J, the gap between germline ends came to 14 bases. The CDR3: CASTTGTNEQYF. CDR3 nucleotides: TGTGCCAGTACTACCGGGACAAACGAGCAGTACTTC.

The count of this clone is one. The rearrangement joins TRBV11-2 to TRBJ2-7; 9 bases agree with TRBD1. The CDR3 spans 15 residues. The germline V gene encodes CDR1 SGHAT and CDR2 FQNNGV. J was trimmed by 9 bases and V by 5 bases; bases with no gene match: 14. The chain's CDR3 is CASSLGSGQGLGQYF. The CDR3, as DNA: TGTGCCAGCAGCCTAGGGTCGGGACAGGGCTTAGGGCAGTACTTC.

This clone was found a few times. The rearrangement uses TRBV27 and TRBJ2-1; 14 bases match TRBD2. V shed 6 bases and J 6 bases; nucleotides not matched to a gene: 10. The CDR3 has 17 amino acids. CDR1 MNHEY and CDR2 SMNVEV come from the germline V gene (reference sequence). The CDR3 sequence: CASSLTSGRAWSNEQFF. As DNA, the CDR3 is TGTGCCAGCAGCTTGACTAGCGGGAGGGCTTGGAGCAATGAGCAGTTCTTC.

The chain couples TRBV28 to TRBJ2-7; a weak D match, TRBD2 (5 bases). The CDR3 totals 15 residues. V was pared by 3 bases and J by 0 bases, with 12 bases between. CDR1 and CDR2 (germline): MDHEN, SYDVKM. CDR3: CASSFPQRHSYEQYF. The CDR3 bases are TGTGCCAGCAGTTTTCCCCAGCGGCACTCCTACGAGCAGTACTTC.

This clone has a handful of counts. This chain links TRBV5-8 with TRBJ2-1, with D perhaps TRBD2 (5 bases). The CDR3 sequence is 15 residues long. CDR1 and CDR2 (germline): SGHTS, YDEGEE. V dropped 4 bases and J dropped 0 bases, with 11 bases sitting between them. CDR3 protein: CASSPSRSSYNEQFF. The CDR3 bases are TGTGCCAGCAGCCCTAGCAGGAGCTCCTACAATGAGCAGTTCTTC.

V gene TRBV12-5 combines with J gene TRBJ2-1, with 13 bases that match TRBD2. The junction had 13 bases not matched to a gene; V was cut back by 3 bases and J by 2 bases. Germline CDR1 and CDR2: LGHNT and FRNRAP. The CDR3 covers 20 residues. The chain's CDR3 is CASGLGRLAGGLSAYNEQFF. The CDR3 nucleotides read TGTGCTAGTGGTTTAGGTCGACTAGCGGGAGGTTTGTCGGCCTACAATGAGCAGTTCTTC.

CDR3 DNA sequence: TGTGCCAGCAGCCGTATTCGACAGGGAGTTGGGGACGAGCAGTACTTC. This gives the protein CASSRIRQGVGDEQYF. The gene calls are TRBV5-5 and TRBJ2-7, with 7 bases aligning to TRBD1. CDR1 is SGHKS, CDR2 YYEKEE, per germline (reference sequence). CDR3 length: 16 amino acids. V shed 4 bases, J shed 5 bases, and the junction held 15 bases outside the gene matches.

The V gene is TRBV5-4, the J gene TRBJ2-1, with 13 bases fitting TRBD2. The ends lost 4 bases at V and 6 bases at J; junction bases unmatched: 4. The CDR3 has 15 residues. CDR1 is SGHNT and CDR2 is YYREEE in the germline V gene (reference sequence). CDR3: CASSGTSGAFNEQFF. The CDR3 nucleotides are TGTGCCAGCAGCGGGACTAGCGGGGCCTTCAATGAGCAGTTCTTC. Using reference TRBV5-4 and TRBJ2-1 for the parts outside the CDR3, the full variable domain is ETGVTQSPTHLIKTRGQQVTLRCSSQSGHNTVSWYQQALGQGPQFIFQYYREEENGRGNFPPRFSGLQFPNYSSELNVNALELDDSALYLCASSGTSGAFNEQFFGPGTRLTVL.

This rearrangement joins TRBV7-2 to TRBJ2-2; perhaps TRBD2 as D (6 bases). The germline V and J ends were trimmed by 6 bases and 0 bases, with 14 bases remaining between them. This CDR3 region has 16 residues. Germline V gene lookup returns CDR1 SGHTA and CDR2 FQGNSA. CDR3 loop: CASRLRGGANTGELFF. The DNA of the CDR3 is TGTGCCAGCAGGTTGAGAGGCGGGGCGAACACCGGGGAGCTGTTTTTT.

The V call is TRBV20-1, the J call TRBJ2-1; maybe TRBD2 (5 bases). The V gene lost 7 bases and the J gene lost 4 bases, with 8 bases spanning the gap. Germline V CDR1 and CDR2: DFQATT, SNEGSKA (reference sequence). The CDR3 spans 11 residues. The CDR3 coding sequence is TGCAGTGTGAGAGGGTACAATGAGCAGTTCTTC. It encodes CSVRGYNEQFF.

The chain carries TRBV30 and TRBJ1-2; 7 bases are a match to TRBD1. This CDR3 comprises 11 residues. The germline gives CDR1 GTSNPN, CDR2 SVGIG (reference sequence). V shed 4 bases and J 4 bases; nucleotides not matched to a gene: 0. Here the CDR3 DNA reads TGTGCCTGGACAGGGGGCTATGGCTACACCTTC. This codes for CAWTGGYGYTF.

V gene TRBV19 combines with J gene TRBJ2-3; 9 bases line up with TRBD2. The CDR3 covers 15 residues. V trimming: 6 bases; J trimming: 0 bases; junction bases outside the gene matches: 4. Germline V gene lookup returns CDR1 LNHDA and CDR2 SQIVND (reference sequence). The CDR3 nucleotides read TGTGCCAGTAGCAAGACTAGCGGAAGCACAGATACGCAGTATTTT. Its protein is CASSKTSGSTDTQYF.

V usage is TRBV29-1 and J usage is TRBJ2-7, with D perhaps matching TRBD1 (7 bases). The V end lost 5 bases, the J end lost 2 bases, and 13 bases lay between the germline ends. In germline, CDR1 is SQVTM, CDR2 ANQGSEA. The CDR3 length is 13 residues. The CDR3: CSVSRGTAYEQYF. The CDR3 coding sequence is TGCAGCGTTTCCCGCGGGACAGCCTACGAGCAGTACTTC.

V usage is TRBV7-8 and J usage is TRBJ2-1, with a possible D match to TRBD2 (5 bases). CDR3 length: 16 amino acids. The V and J ends lost 1 base and 3 bases respectively, with 13 bases between them. The germline gives CDR1 SGHVS, CDR2 FQNEAQ. The CDR3 is CASSLGRKRFYNEQFF. The CDR3 DNA reads as TGTGCCAGCAGCTTAGGGCGCAAGCGGTTCTACAATGAGCAGTTCTTC. Variable domain in full (rest from reference TRBV7-8 and TRBJ2-1): GAGVSQSPRYKVAKRGQDVALRCDPISGHVSLFWYQQALGQGPEFLTYFQNEAQLDKSGLPSDRFFAERPEGSVSTLKIQRTQQEDSAVYLCASSLGRKRFYNEQFFGPGTRLTVL.

The genes are TRBV5-1 and TRBJ2-7, with D possibly matching TRBD2 (7 bases). CDR1 and CDR2 (germline): SGHRS, YFSETQ. Trimming stripped 4 bases from V and 1 base from J, with 12 bases between. This CDR3 is 14 amino acids long. The CDR3 DNA reads TGCGCCAGCAGCAAAGGGGGGGTATCCTACGAGCAGTACTTC. Translating gives CASSKGGVSYEQYF.

CDR3 in amino acids: CASSFRGATDTQYF. The CDR3 DNA sequence: TGTGCCAGCAGCTTCAGGGGAGCGACAGATACGCAGTATTTT. J is TRBJ2-3 and V is TRBV11-3; D is perhaps TRBD1 (6 bases). V shed 3 bases and J shed 3 bases, with 10 bases lying between them. CDR3 size: 14 residues. Germline assignment: CDR1 SGHNT and CDR2 YENEEA.

The chain joins TRBV30 to TRBJ1-1, with D tentatively TRBD1 (5 bases). The germline CDR1 and CDR2 sequences are GTSNPN and SVGIG (reference sequence). CDR3 length: 13 residues. V lost 1 base and J 7 bases, leaving 13 bases between the germline ends. CDR3 coding DNA: TGTGCCTGGAGTGGTGACAGCCGCCTTGAAGCTTTCTTT. Its translation is CAWSGDSRLEAFF. Full variable domain (rest looked up from reference TRBV30 and TRBJ1-1): SQTIHQWPATLVQPVGSPLSLECTVEGTSNPNLYWYRQAAGRGLQLLFYSVGIGQISSEVPQNLSASRPQDRQFILSSKKLLLSDSGFYLCAWSGDSRLEAFFGQGTRLTVV.

The chain is built from TRBV30 and TRBJ1-4, with 11 bases that match TRBD1. Germline lookup yields CDR1 GTSNPN and CDR2 SVGIG (reference sequence). The junction had 4 bases not matched to a gene; V was cut back by 3 bases and J by 7 bases. The CDR3 has 14 residues. The CDR3, as DNA: TGTGCCTGGAGCCGGACAGGGGGCAGTGAAAAACTGTTTTTT. Its translation: CAWSRTGGSEKLFF.